This T cell receptor beta chain was sequenced for a study of T cell responses to AZD1222 COVID-19 vaccine. Profiled with immunoSEQ multiplex PCR; TCRdb holds only in-frame clones, not every one. The profile shows about 79,000 clones, around 81% of them singletons. CDR1 and CDR2 (germline): MDHEN, SYDVKM. The CDR3 has 15 residues. V was trimmed by 7 bases and J by 1 base, leaving 16 bases between them. This receptor was taken from an adult in good health. This sample comprised peripheral blood, obtained on day 0 of AZD1222 vaccination. The chain employs TRBV28 and TRBJ1-2; perhaps TRBD1 as D (6 bases). CDR3 nucleotide sequence: TGTGCCAGCAAACTCCCGGGACAACTTAACTATGGCTACACCTTC. It translates to CASKLPGQLNYGYTF.